This T cell receptor (beta chain) was identified during a study of Ad26.COV2.S vaccination and SARS-CoV-2 variants. Study findings and constraints: Once vaccination had occurred, spike-specific CD8+ and CD4+ T cell responses reportedly showed substantial breadth.

Points on this clone: Its specificity is unknown.

This sample's treatment: 19 received Ad26.COV2.S at low or high dose, single or two shots; 5 received placebo; per-sample allocation not given. Sampling was performed 63 days after the first vaccine or placebo injection. Using immunoSEQ multiplex PCR, the repertoire was profiled, and TCRdb retains in-frame clones only, with some absent. The sample consists of about 500,000 clones, 70% to 90% of them appearing once. Between the trimmed V and J ends, which lost 7 bases and 1 base, there was a span of 14 bases. The germline gives CDR1 SQVTM, CDR2 ANQGSEA. CDR3 length: 13 residues. The TCR originated in a person between 18 and 59 years old who received the Ad26.COV2.S COVID-19 vaccine or a placebo. The sequencing here drew on peripheral blood, taken in a trial of Ad26.COV2.S vaccine versus placebo. The rearrangement joins TRBV29-1 to TRBJ2-7, with D possibly being TRBD1 (7 bases). CDR3 amino acids: CSAIRGASYEQYF. As DNA, the CDR3 is TGCAGCGCAATCAGGGGGGCGTCCTACGAGCAGTACTTC.